The source of this T cell receptor (beta chain) is a study of T cell responses to AZD1222 COVID-19 vaccine (dated by TCRdb to the early 2020s). For context, the study as a whole: AZD1222 recipients whose second dose came at about 4 weeks and those whose second dose came at about 12 weeks were combined into one group, since spike-specific TCR depth and breadth did not differ between the two schedules. A total of more than 230 trial participants underwent TCR sequencing, of whom 200 to 220 received two doses of AZD1222 and roughly 25 received two doses of the MenACWY control vaccine. Trial participants were enrolled by age into subgroups of 18-55, 56-69 and 70-plus years, and roughly 150, 30 and 60 TCR-sequenced participants, respectively, were included in these subgroups. Broader findings and caveats from the paper: In the small 56-69-year group, the increase in depth fell short of significance, most likely because of low power. The vaccine-associated CD4 TCRs covered the entire spike protein, and the dominant responses fell in regions 160-218 and 743-854. Most participants were white British and females outnumbered males, and the authors suggested that clonal diversity may have been underestimated. Conclusions about previously exposed vaccinees are limited, since just 5 or 6 AZD1222 recipients were seropositive for SARS-CoV-2 at baseline. Reportedly, almost half of the unique spike-specific TCRs recognized epitopes lying outside the regions that are mutated in the B.1.351 and B.1.1.7 variants. Because no samples from the day 14 peak response were available, repertoires could be characterized only after the peak T cell response. A significant rise in spike-specific TCR breadth and depth was observed after two AZD1222 doses relative to day 0 and relative to MenACWY recipients.

The time point tag for this specimen amounts to: baseline before first vaccination. The vaccinee samples were drawn from two UK trials, COV001 and COV002, one of which was a single-blind randomized controlled phase 2/3 trial testing AZD1222 (ChAdOx1 nCoV-19) in healthy adults. For TCRbeta chain sequencing, PBMC samples from trial participants were taken at day 0 and at day 28 after the second dose. Cut back by 3 bases and 5 bases, the V and J ends lie 7 bases apart. CDR1 LGHDT and CDR2 YNNKEL were looked up in the germline V gene (reference sequence). The CDR3 goes from the cysteine to the phenylalanine over 12 residues. Only CDR3 DNA is held: 36 bases, read in frame from base 1. Worth noting for this clone: What antigen it recognizes has not been identified. No much larger clone is present one base from it, and per-base qualities are unavailable.

The CDR3 regions of human TCRbeta chains were analyzed by immunosequencing. For the original study's pipeline: TCRs in the repertoires were matched against a reference library of SARS-CoV-2-specific TCRs that had been generated with the MIRA antigen-specificity platform. Breadth was defined as the fraction of unique TCRs that were SARS-CoV-2-associated, and depth was defined as the fraction of total T cells that were SARS-CoV-2-associated. Using the MIRA data, each spike-specific TCR was mapped to the spike region that the TCR reacts to and placed in a CD4 or CD8 class. Log10-transformed breadth and depth values were compared by one-way ANOVA with Sidak's multiple comparisons tests. TCRdb took this table from immuneACCESS and kept in-frame rearrangements with V and J called. Such tables lack part of the clones; where checked against another copy, unresolved V genes explain under half of the gap, and the rest is unexplained. From that table come the V and J calls and clone size; the DNA was used to work out D and trimming. This sample gives 140,000 to 150,000 clones in total; 80% to 90% of them show up just once. The ten largest clones add up to roughly 1.7% of the sample.

The starting material was peripheral blood, obtained on day 0 of AZD1222 vaccination. This clonotype was obtained from an adult in good health. The rearrangement joined TRBV3-1 (or the pseudogene TRBV3-2) to TRBJ1-2, with TRBD1 perhaps the D gene, on 5 matching bases. In nucleotide form, the sequence is TGTGCCAGCAGCCAGTCAGGGTATGGCTACACCTTC. The translation is CASSQSGYGYTF.